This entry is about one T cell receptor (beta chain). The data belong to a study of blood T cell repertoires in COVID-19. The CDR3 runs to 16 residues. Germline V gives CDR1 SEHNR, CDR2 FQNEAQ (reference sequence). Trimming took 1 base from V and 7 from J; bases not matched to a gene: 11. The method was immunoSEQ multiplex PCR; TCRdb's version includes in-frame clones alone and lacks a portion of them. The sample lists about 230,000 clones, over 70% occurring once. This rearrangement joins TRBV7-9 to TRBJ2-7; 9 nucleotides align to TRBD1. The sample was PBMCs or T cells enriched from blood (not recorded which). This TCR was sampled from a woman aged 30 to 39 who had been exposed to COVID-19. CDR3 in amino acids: CASSLVKGQGLREQYF. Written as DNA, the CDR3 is TGTGCCAGCAGCTTAGTTAAGGGACAGGGTCTGAGGGAGCAGTACTTC.